These 24 T cell receptor beta chains originate from one sample sequenced in a study of CD8+CD57+ T cells in acquired aplastic anemia. Genomic DNA provided the template from which TCR beta VDJ and CDR3 profiles were obtained. TCRdb reanalysed the reads using MiXCR and keeps one entry per CDR3 protein. The table lists about 150,000 distinct CDR3 sequences, about 48% of them singletons. By flow cytometry, patients selected for sequencing had shown an expansion of CD8+CD57+ cells. Specimen: sorted CD4+, CD8+, or CD8+CD57+ T cells (not recorded which) from PBMCs. The receptors derive from a human donor with aplastic anemia.

The CDR3 sequence: CSVGTSLYSGANVLTF. The CDR3 DNA is TGCAGCGTGGGGACGAGCCTATACTCTGGGGCCAACGTCCTGACTTTC. The chain combines TRBV29-1 with TRBJ2-6; D could derive from TRBD1 or TRBD2 (5 bases each). Germline loops: CDR1 SQVTM, CDR2 ANQGSEA. This CDR3 comprises 16 residues. V was pared by 6 bases and J by 0 bases, with 15 bases between.

This clonotype appeared a single time. This chain uses TRBV6-5 with TRBJ2-3; 9 nucleotides align to TRBD2. Trimming at V came to 2 bases and at J to 6 bases, leaving 3 bases not matched to a gene. Germline V lookup: CDR1 MNHEY, CDR2 SVGAGI. The CDR3 extends over 14 amino acids. CDR3 in DNA: TGTGCCAGCAGTTACCCTAGCGGGACCGATACGCAGTATTTT. Protein: CASSYPSGTDTQYF.

This clonotype has a handful of counts. The V gene is TRBV24-1, the J gene TRBJ1-6; TRBD1 agrees at 8 bases. Germline CDR1 reads KGHDR; CDR2 reads SFDVKD. The junction had 10 bases not matched to a gene; V was cut back by 11 bases and J by 5 bases. The CDR3 runs to 15 residues. The CDR3 DNA sequence: TGTGCCATCCAAGCAGGGGGCGTGAATAATTCACCCCTCCACTTT. It specifies CAIQAGGVNNSPLHF.

This chain links TRBV2 with TRBJ2-1; TRBD2 is a possible D gene (5 bases). V was trimmed by 6 bases and J by 5 bases, leaving 11 bases between them. CDR1 SNHLY and CDR2 FYNNEI come from the germline V gene. The CDR3 covers 13 residues. In DNA form, the CDR3 reads TGTGCCAGCAGGCTCGGACTGAACAATGAGCAGTTCTTC. Protein product: CASRLGLNNEQFF.

On this clonotype itself: This may come from a read error, since a much larger clone is one base off. J is TRBJ1-2 and V is TRBV6-4; 11 positions agree with TRBD1. The CDR3 extends over 15 amino acids. Germline CDR1 reads MRHNA; CDR2 reads SNTAGT. The CDR3 bases are TGTGACAGCACCCCCGGGACAGGGGGAAACTATGGCTACACCTTC. Amino acids: CDSTPGTGGNYGYTF.

V is TRBV24-1 and J is TRBJ2-3; D perhaps matches TRBD2 (6 bases). CDR3 length: 13 amino acids. Trimming took 5 bases from V and 2 from J, leaving 7 bases between them. CDR1 and CDR2 from the germline V gene are KGHDR and SFDVKD. CDR3 DNA sequence: TGTGCCACCAGTGGCGGGGCCACAGATACGCAGTATTTT. The encoded protein is CATSGGATDTQYF.

There are many counts of this clonotype. The chain is built from TRBV19 and TRBJ2-2, with D possibly being TRBD1 (6 bases). V lost 3 bases, J lost 6 bases, and 11 bases lay in between. The germline V gene has CDR1 LNHDA and CDR2 SQIVND (reference sequence). The CDR3 is 14 residues long. CDR3 sequence (DNA): TGTGCCAGTAGTATTAAACAGGGAGCCGGGGAGCTGTTTTTT. It is translated as CASSIKQGAGELFF.

The chain uses TRBV11-1 and TRBJ2-3, with D tentatively TRBD2 (6 bases). Germline loops: CDR1 SGHAT, CDR2 FQDESV (reference sequence). V dropped 3 bases and J dropped 0 bases, with 22 bases sitting between them. This CDR3 is built from 19 residues. The DNA for the CDR3 is TGTGCCAGCAGCTTTAGTTTGGGGTGGAGGGATCGGAGCACAGATACGCAGTATTTT. The encoded protein is CASSFSLGWRDRSTDTQYF.

The chain links TRBV5-1 to TRBJ2-6; D remains ambiguous. Germline V CDR1 and CDR2: SGHRS, YFSETQ. V was clipped by 0 bases and J by 2 bases, with 6 bases between them. CDR3 length: 15 residues. Written as DNA, the CDR3 is TGCGCCAGCAGCTTGGCAACCCCTGGGGCCAACGTCCTGACTTTC. Protein: CASSLATPGANVLTF.

V gene TRBV20-1 combines with J gene TRBJ1-1; no firm D call. V gave up 0 bases and J gave up 6 bases, with 14 bases separating them. The length of the CDR3 is 14 residues. Germline CDR1 DFQATT, CDR2 SNEGSKA (reference sequence). The CDR3 DNA follows: TGCAGTGCTAGAGATACCGTCTCCCTAGCTGAAGCTTTCTTT. It encodes CSARDTVSLAEAFF.

For this clonotype: A much bigger clone sits one base away, suggesting this may be a read error. The chain joins TRBV6-1 to TRBJ1-1, with D maybe TRBD1 (5 bases). The CDR3 length is 15 residues. The germline CDR1 and CDR2 sequences are MNHNS and SASEGT. The CDR3 reads CVSSIGVPANTEAFF. The CDR3 nucleotides read TGTGTCAGCAGTATAGGGGTACCGGCCAACACTGAAGCTTTCTTT.

Ten or more counts support this clonotype. The V gene is TRBV5-1, the J gene TRBJ1-1, with D possibly TRBD1 on 6 matching bases. Germline V CDR1 and CDR2: SGHRS, YFSETQ. The V and J ends lost 3 bases and 1 base respectively, with 10 bases between them. There are 14 residues in the CDR3. CDR3 nucleotides: TGCGCCAGCAGCTGGGGGGGCAGGAACACTGAAGCTTTCTTT. It yields the protein CASSWGGRNTEAFF.

The chain links TRBV12-3 or TRBV12-4 to TRBJ1-1; D is possibly TRBD1 (6 bases). The CDR3 extends over 13 amino acids. The V end was cut by 5 bases, the J end by 5 bases, with 12 bases between. In DNA, the CDR3 is TGTGCCAGCAGTACAGGGACTGTGACTGAAGCTTTCTTT. It specifies CASSTGTVTEAFF.

This chain links TRBV2 with TRBJ2-5; the D gene is possibly TRBD2 (5 bases). This CDR3 is built from 12 residues. Deletions cut 9 bases from V and 5 bases from J, with 13 bases between. Germline CDR1 SNHLY, CDR2 FYNNEI. CDR3: CASRGWRETQYF. The CDR3 bases are TGTGCCAGTAGAGGGTGGCGGGAGACCCAGTACTTC.

About this clonotype: An end of the junction does not agree with germline; a read error may underlie this. The J gene is TRBJ1-1, the V gene TRBV10-3, with 7 positions matching TRBD1. The CDR3 has 16 amino acids. Germline loops: CDR1 ENHRY, CDR2 SYGVKD. CDR3 sequence (DNA): TGTGCCATCAAACAGGGGACCACCGAAAGGGACACTGAAGCTCTCTTT. This encodes CAIKQGTTERDTEALF.

The chain couples TRBV9 to TRBJ2-3, with D perhaps TRBD1 (5 bases). The assigned J gene may be wrong: the sequence end matches TRBJ1-1 better. The CDR3 contains 13 residues. The germline CDR1 and CDR2 sequences are SGDLS and YYNGEE. The CDR3 nucleotides read TGTGCCAGCAGCGTGGGGGGGTCCGGTGAAGCTTTCTTT. It is translated as CASSVGGSGEAFF.

V is TRBV4-1 and J is TRBJ2-7, with D hard to call. CDR1 and CDR2 from the germline V gene are MGHRA and YSYEKL. The V and J ends lost 0 bases and 3 bases respectively, with 6 bases between them. CDR3 length equals 13 residues. In DNA, the CDR3 is TGCGCCAGCAGCCAAGATAAGGGCTACGAGCAGTACTTC. Translation: CASSQDKGYEQYF.

This clonotype was picked up many times. The chain links TRBV7-9 to TRBJ2-3; possible D gene TRBD1, 5 bases. Germline CDR1 reads SEHNR; CDR2 reads FQNEAQ (reference sequence). The CDR3 consists of 14 residues. Trimming stripped 5 bases from V and 1 base from J, with 10 bases between. The CDR3 region is CASSAGYGTDTQYF. Written as DNA, the CDR3 is TGTGCCAGCAGCGCAGGGTACGGCACAGATACGCAGTATTTT.

This clonotype was picked up many times. V is TRBV2 and J is TRBJ1-5; a weak D match, TRBD1 (6 bases). Germline V gene sequence: CDR1 SNHLY, CDR2 FYNNEI. The CDR3 spans 14 residues. The germline V and J ends were trimmed by 2 bases and 6 bases, with 11 bases remaining between them. CDR3 amino acids: CASSEIRGAQPQHF. The CDR3 DNA is TGTGCCAGCAGTGAAATCAGGGGTGCTCAGCCCCAGCATTTT.

CDR3 in DNA: TGTGCCATCAGTGAATCGGGACAGCTTTCCTATGGCTACACCTTC. Its protein is CAISESGQLSYGYTF. The J gene is TRBJ1-2, the V gene TRBV10-3; 7 bases are shared with TRBD1. Germline V lookup: CDR1 ENHRY, CDR2 SYGVKD. The CDR3 covers 15 residues. J was trimmed by 4 bases and V by 3 bases; bases with no gene match: 8.

This clonotype was seen ten or more times. The chain recombines TRBV10-1 with TRBJ1-1; D is possibly TRBD1 (6 bases). There are 13 residues in the CDR3. Between the trimmed V and J ends, which lost 6 bases and 4 bases, there was a span of 12 bases. Germline lookup yields CDR1 WNHNN and CDR2 SYGVQD (reference sequence). The CDR3 region has the DNA TGCGCCAGCAGCCTCGGACAGCCCACTGAAGCTTTCTTT. Amino acid sequence: CASSLGQPTEAFF.

This clonotype was detected many times. This chain uses TRBV4-2 with TRBJ2-7; TRBD1 is a possible D gene (5 bases). Germline CDR1 reads LGHNA; CDR2 reads YNFKEQ. Between the trimmed V and J ends, which lost 5 bases and 2 bases, there was a span of 16 bases. The CDR3 has 15 residues. DNA for the CDR3: TGTGCCAGCAGCGAGACAGTCACCGATACCTACGAGCAGTACTTC. Its protein product is CASSETVTDTYEQYF.

The rearrangement joins TRBV2 to TRBJ1-4; no firm D call. CDR1 is SNHLY and CDR2 is FYNNEI in the germline V gene. Trimming cost V 4 bases and J 10 bases, with 16 bases left between them. The CDR3 is 14 amino acids. CDR3 bases: TGTGCCAGCAGTGGTGGGGTTCTCTCTGGAAAACTGTTTTTT. Amino acid sequence: CASSGGVLSGKLFF.

CDR3 residues: CASGFEQAEAFF. In nucleotides, the CDR3 is TGTGCCAGCGGATTCGAGCAGGCTGAAGCTTTCTTT. The rearrangement links TRBV25-1 to TRBJ1-1; no reliable D call. Trimming shortened V by 8 bases and J by 6 bases, and 13 bases separated the two germline ends. The CDR3 covers 12 residues. Looked up from germline, CDR1 is MGHDK and CDR2 is SYGVNS.